These 11 T cell receptor beta chains share one sample of origin, sequenced in a study of vaccination and CD4 T cells after COVID-19. Specified treatment: roughly 11-day PBMC culture with coronavirus spike peptide pools or control peptides (ViraFEST assay). No cognate antigen is known for these TCRs. Cultured CD4+ T cell DNA underwent sequencing with the Oncomine TCR Beta short-read assay. Using its own MiXCR run on the PCR reads, TCRdb lists one record per CDR3 protein. The table has 12,000 or so distinct CDR3 sequences, roughly 27% seen once; the top ten hold 25% to 35%. The sample in question was CD4+ T cells from blood, cultured in vitro, obtained before SARS-CoV-2 vaccination. The receptors derive from a human donor who received a COVID-19 vaccine.

This clonotype was counted between two and nine times. The J gene is TRBJ2-5, the V gene TRBV19; no definite D call. Germline CDR1 LNHDA, CDR2 SQIVND (reference sequence). Trimming pared 3 bases from V and 4 bases from J, leaving 9 bases between. The length of the CDR3 is 13 residues. CDR3 sequence: CASSMTGRETQYF. CDR3 nucleotide sequence: TGTGCCAGTAGTATGACGGGTCGAGAGACCCAGTACTTC.

This clonotype was seen only a few times. The genes are TRBV20-1 and TRBJ1-5; possibly TRBD1 for D (5 bases). This CDR3 region has 15 residues. CDR1 is DFQATT and CDR2 is SNEGSKA in the germline V gene (reference sequence). V was trimmed by 4 bases and J by 4 bases, leaving 17 bases between them. Written as DNA, the CDR3 is TGCAGTGCTATGGATCATAACAGGATAAATCAGCCCCAGCATTTT. It is translated as CSAMDHNRINQPQHF.

This clonotype has just a few counts. The V gene is TRBV18, the J gene TRBJ2-1; no clear D gene. Trimming stripped 0 bases from V and 0 bases from J, with 9 bases between. CDR3 size: 16 residues. Per the germline V gene, CDR1 is KGHSH and CDR2 is LQKENI. The CDR3 protein is CASSPPWGTSYNEQFF. CDR3 bases: TGTGCCAGCTCACCACCCTGGGGAACCTCCTACAATGAGCAGTTCTTC.

This clonotype was counted between two and nine times. This chain uses TRBV30 with TRBJ2-3; 7 nucleotides match TRBD2. This CDR3 spans 12 amino acids. The germline V gene has CDR1 GTSNPN and CDR2 SVGIG (reference sequence). CDR3 nucleotide sequence: TGTTCCGGCGGGAGAACCACAGATACGCAGTATTTT. Translated: CSGGRTTDTQYF.

The chain employs TRBV2 and TRBJ2-1; TRBD1 agrees at 11 bases. The CDR3 consists of 15 residues. Germline CDR1 reads SNHLY; CDR2 reads FYNNEI. The trim removed 5 bases at V and 2 bases at J, leaving 2 bases unmatched. CDR3 bases: TGTGCCAGCAGTCCGGACAGGGGGCCCTACAATGAGCAGTTCTTC. It specifies CASSPDRGPYNEQFF.

The genes are TRBV11-3 and TRBJ2-2; 8 nucleotides line up with TRBD1. This CDR3 spans 16 amino acids. Germline CDR1 SGHNT, CDR2 YENEEA. V trimming: 1 base; J trimming: 7 bases; junction bases outside the gene matches: 8. The CDR3 here is CASSLVQGAYIGELFF. CDR3 bases: TGTGCCAGCAGCTTAGTTCAGGGGGCGTATATCGGGGAGCTGTTTTTT.

CDR3 DNA sequence: TGTGCCAGCAGCCGCGGACAGGGGAATATGTATGGCTACACCTTC. Protein sequence: CASSRGQGNMYGYTF. The V call is TRBV7-9, the J call TRBJ1-2, with TRBD1 matching over 9 bases. Germline CDR1 and CDR2: SEHNR and FQNEAQ (reference sequence). The CDR3 has 15 amino acids. J gave up 5 bases and V 5 bases, and 9 bases lay outside the gene matches.

This chain uses TRBV7-9 with TRBJ1-2, with 9 bases fitting TRBD1. With 5 bases clipped from V and 6 bases from J, the junction kept 1 base outside the gene matches. Germline loops: CDR1 SEHNR, CDR2 FQNEAQ (reference sequence). This CDR3 has 12 amino acids. In DNA, the CDR3 is TGTGCCAGCAGCAGGACAGGGGATGGCTACACCTTC. Encoded protein: CASSRTGDGYTF.

The CDR3 reads CASSEWVDYNEQFF. The CDR3 nucleotides are TGTGCCAGCAGTGAATGGGTGGACTACAATGAGCAGTTCTTC. The chain couples TRBV2 to TRBJ2-1, with D unresolved. The length of the CDR3 is 14 residues. Germline CDR1 and CDR2: SNHLY and FYNNEI. The V end was cut by 2 bases, the J end by 3 bases, with 8 bases between. The entire variable domain, with the rest obtained from reference TRBV2 and TRBJ2-1, is as follows: EPEVTQTPSHQVTQMGQEVILRCVPISNHLYFYWYRQILGQKVEFLVSFYNNEISEKSEIFDDQFSVERPDGSNFTLKIRSTKLEDSAMYFCASSEWVDYNEQFFGPGTRLTVL.

The chain carries TRBV6-1 and TRBJ2-7; no clear D. CDR1 and CDR2 (germline): MNHNS, SASEGT. The CDR3 covers 12 residues. With 6 bases removed from V and 4 bases from J, the gap between germline ends came to 10 bases. The CDR3 here is CASRTIRYEQYF. The CDR3 DNA reads TGTGCCAGCAGGACAATTCGGTACGAGCAGTACTTC.

The chain links TRBV10-1 to TRBJ2-2; D gene ambiguous. The CDR3 spans 13 residues. V was shortened by 2 bases and J by 7 bases, with 8 bases between the two germline ends. From germline, CDR1 is WNHNN and CDR2 SYGVQD (reference sequence). Here the CDR3 DNA reads TGCGCCAGCAGTGAGGGGTCTCACGGGGAGCTGTTTTTT. It is translated as CASSEGSHGELFF.